These T cell receptor beta chains were read from a single sample in a study of tumor and adjacent non-tumor tissue in lung cancer. One entry per CDR3 protein, called by TCRdb with MiXCR from the multiplex PCR reads. This table has approximately 100,000 distinct CDR3 sequences, approximately 60% appearing once. The sample consisted of distant non-tumor lung tissue. All receptors derive from a man aged 25-40 years with non-small cell lung cancer. Both conserved end residues are part of each CDR3. The D gene is left open where the match is weak.

CDR3 protein: CASSYGDSGANVLTF; J gene: TRBJ2-6; D gene: NA; V gene: TRBV6-2/TRBV6-3
CDR3 protein: CSVAWQGIGTFF; J gene: TRBJ1-1; D gene: NA; V gene: TRBV29-1
CDR3 protein: CASRLREANEQYF; J gene: TRBJ2-7; D gene: TRBD2; V gene: TRBV11-1
CDR3 protein: CASNYGWGGAYNEQFF; J gene: TRBJ2-1; D gene: NA; V gene: TRBV12-3/TRBV12-4
CDR3 protein: CASSWLGNTEAFF; J gene: TRBJ1-1; D gene: NA; V gene: TRBV11-2
CDR3 protein: CASSPSVALSGNTIYF; J gene: TRBJ1-3; D gene: NA; V gene: TRBV4-3
CDR3 protein: CTSNIPRQGSYEQYF; J gene: TRBJ2-7; D gene: TRBD1; V gene: TRBV11-2
CDR3 protein: CSARVRGGARDTQYF; J gene: TRBJ2-3; D gene: NA; V gene: TRBV20-1
CDR3 protein: CASSLGYGGGDTDMQYF; J gene: TRBJ2-3; D gene: NA; V gene: TRBV7-9
CDR3 protein: CPNSLTTGMYF; J gene: TRBJ2-7; D gene: NA; V gene: TRBV11-2
CDR3 protein: CSVWASGRALDTQYF; J gene: TRBJ2-3; D gene: TRBD2; V gene: TRBV29-1
CDR3 protein: CASSPPGGRDTRYF; J gene: TRBJ2-3; D gene: NA; V gene: TRBV11-2
CDR3 protein: CASSYSKDGSAGSTIYF; J gene: TRBJ1-3; D gene: NA; V gene: TRBV6-2/TRBV6-3
CDR3 protein: CASSSGSTQYF; J gene: TRBJ2-5; D gene: NA; V gene: TRBV11-2
CDR3 protein: CASSPSGQGAVDTQYF; J gene: TRBJ2-3; D gene: TRBD1; V gene: TRBV12-3/TRBV12-4
CDR3 protein: CISSLVPVEQFF; J gene: TRBJ2-1; D gene: NA; V gene: TRBV11-3
CDR3 protein: CASSQRRQGEETQYF; J gene: TRBJ2-5; D gene: TRBD1; V gene: TRBV4-3
CDR3 protein: CGSSDRVGYGYTF; J gene: TRBJ1-2; D gene: TRBD1; V gene: TRBV6-4
CDR3 protein: CTSSSIGCEQYF; J gene: TRBJ2-7; D gene: NA; V gene: TRBV11-3
CDR3 protein: CVISEALTTGPLDEQFF; J gene: TRBJ2-1; D gene: NA; V gene: TRBV10-3
CDR3 protein: CASSIGTSGMYEQFF; J gene: NA; D gene: TRBD2; V gene: TRBV5-6
CDR3 protein: CATYAAGNTEAFF; J gene: TRBJ1-1; D gene: NA; V gene: TRBV11-1
CDR3 protein: CASSRGADTEAFF; J gene: TRBJ1-1; D gene: NA; V gene: TRBV5-5
CDR3 protein: CASSEGRGSNQPQHF; J gene: TRBJ1-5; D gene: NA; V gene: TRBV25-1
CDR3 protein: CASSLALGEQLF; J gene: TRBJ2-1; D gene: NA; V gene: TRBV6-2/TRBV6-3
CDR3 protein: CSARDTTKGTGGYGYTF; J gene: TRBJ1-2; D gene: NA; V gene: TRBV20-1
CDR3 protein: CANSQFPRLGTASSGANVLTF; J gene: TRBJ2-6; D gene: TRBD1; V gene: TRBV4-1
CDR3 protein: CASSPREGYQPQHF; J gene: TRBJ1-5; D gene: NA; V gene: TRBV16
CDR3 protein: CVNSLVGDYELYF; J gene: TRBJ2-7; D gene: NA; V gene: TRBV11-2
CDR3 protein: CASSLEQGSSNQPHHF; J gene: TRBJ1-5; D gene: NA; V gene: TRBV12-3/TRBV12-4
CDR3 protein: CASSLLVGDTQYF; J gene: TRBJ2-3; D gene: NA; V gene: TRBV5-5
CDR3 protein: CSAVGRLVLDTQYF; J gene: TRBJ2-3; D gene: NA; V gene: TRBV20-1
CDR3 protein: CTSSLTRSEKLFF; J gene: TRBJ1-4; D gene: NA; V gene: TRBV11-3
CDR3 protein: CVSSPSPRDRGRRGYTF; J gene: TRBJ1-2; D gene: TRBD1; V gene: TRBV11-2
CDR3 protein: CASSVDSGANVLTF; J gene: TRBJ2-6; D gene: NA; V gene: TRBV6-1
CDR3 protein: CASSQVYGEESYNEQFF; J gene: TRBJ2-1; D gene: NA; V gene: TRBV4-1
CDR3 protein: CASSLFSGNTIYF; J gene: TRBJ1-3; D gene: NA; V gene: TRBV13
CDR3 protein: CASRSGLAGSDTQHF; J gene: NA; D gene: NA; V gene: TRBV10-2
CDR3 protein: CASRTGNPNYGYTF; J gene: TRBJ1-2; D gene: TRBD1; V gene: TRBV11-2
CDR3 protein: CAWSRHGDGANVLTF; J gene: TRBJ2-6; D gene: NA; V gene: TRBV30
CDR3 protein: CAGSSGQGTAEAFF; J gene: TRBJ1-1; D gene: NA; V gene: TRBV11-3
CDR3 protein: CSVEASSYEQYF; J gene: TRBJ2-7; D gene: NA; V gene: TRBV29-1
CDR3 protein: CVSSLGSINSRDGYTF; J gene: TRBJ1-2; D gene: NA; V gene: TRBV11-2
CDR3 protein: CASSRQAKNIQYF; J gene: TRBJ2-4; D gene: NA; V gene: TRBV4-2
CDR3 protein: CASSSGQGRTGELFF; J gene: TRBJ2-2; D gene: TRBD1; V gene: TRBV5-1
CDR3 protein: CNARNTAGGGNEQYF; J gene: TRBJ2-7; D gene: TRBD2; V gene: TRBV20-1
CDR3 protein: CASRTSGPSYEQYF; J gene: TRBJ2-7; D gene: TRBD2; V gene: TRBV6-1
CDR3 protein: CVNSRRTEAFF; J gene: TRBJ1-1; D gene: NA; V gene: TRBV6-6
CDR3 protein: CAWSVGGKDQPQHF; J gene: TRBJ1-5; D gene: NA; V gene: TRBV30
CDR3 protein: CSARLGRDTLYF; J gene: TRBJ2-3; D gene: NA; V gene: TRBV20-1